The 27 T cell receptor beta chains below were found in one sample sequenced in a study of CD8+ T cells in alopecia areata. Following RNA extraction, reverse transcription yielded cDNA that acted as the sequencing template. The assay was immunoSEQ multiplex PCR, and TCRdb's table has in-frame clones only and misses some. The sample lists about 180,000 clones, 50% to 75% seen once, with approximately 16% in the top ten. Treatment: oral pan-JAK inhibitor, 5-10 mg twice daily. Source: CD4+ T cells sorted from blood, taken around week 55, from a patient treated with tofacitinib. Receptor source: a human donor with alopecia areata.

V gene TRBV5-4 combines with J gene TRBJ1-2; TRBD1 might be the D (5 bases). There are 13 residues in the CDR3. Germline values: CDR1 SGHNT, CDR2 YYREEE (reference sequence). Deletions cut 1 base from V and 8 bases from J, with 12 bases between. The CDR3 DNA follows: TGTGCCAGCAGCTTGTATGGGGCGAAAGGCTACACCTTC. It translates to CASSLYGAKGYTF.

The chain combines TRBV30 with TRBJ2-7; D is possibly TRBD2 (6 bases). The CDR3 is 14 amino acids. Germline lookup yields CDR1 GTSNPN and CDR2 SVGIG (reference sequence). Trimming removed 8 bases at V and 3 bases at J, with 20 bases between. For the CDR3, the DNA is TGTGCCATCTCGAGGGGACTTTGGATCTACGAGCAGTACTTC. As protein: CAISRGLWIYEQYF.

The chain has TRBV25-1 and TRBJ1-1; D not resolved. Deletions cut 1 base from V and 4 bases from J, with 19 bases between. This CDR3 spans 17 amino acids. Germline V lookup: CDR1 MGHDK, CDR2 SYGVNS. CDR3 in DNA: TGTGCCAGCAGTGAATTTGGTAGCACCCTAGGTGCCACTGAAGCTTTCTTT. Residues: CASSEFGSTLGATEAFF.

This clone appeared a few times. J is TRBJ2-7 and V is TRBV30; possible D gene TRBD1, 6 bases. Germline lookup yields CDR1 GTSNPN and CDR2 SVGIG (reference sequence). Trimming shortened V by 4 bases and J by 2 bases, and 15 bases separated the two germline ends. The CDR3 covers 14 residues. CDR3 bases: TGTGCCTGGACCCCTGGGGGCACTACCTACGAGCAGTACTTC. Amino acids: CAWTPGGTTYEQYF.

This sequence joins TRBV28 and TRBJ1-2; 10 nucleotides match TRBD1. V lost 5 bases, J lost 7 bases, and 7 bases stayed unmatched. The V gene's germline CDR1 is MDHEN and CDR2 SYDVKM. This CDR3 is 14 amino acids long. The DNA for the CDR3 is TGTGCCAGCAGTAGACAGGGGGCGCAAGGTGGCTACACCTTC. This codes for CASSRQGAQGGYTF.

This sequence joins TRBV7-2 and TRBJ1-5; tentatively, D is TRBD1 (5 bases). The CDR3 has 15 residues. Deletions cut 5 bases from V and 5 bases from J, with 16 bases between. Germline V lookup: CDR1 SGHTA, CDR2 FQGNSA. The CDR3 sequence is CASSQRQGDDQPQHF. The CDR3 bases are TGTGCCAGCAGCCAACGGCAGGGAGACGATCAGCCCCAGCATTTT.

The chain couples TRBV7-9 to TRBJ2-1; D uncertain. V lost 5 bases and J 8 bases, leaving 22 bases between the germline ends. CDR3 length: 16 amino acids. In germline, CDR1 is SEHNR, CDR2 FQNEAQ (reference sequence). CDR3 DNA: TGTGCCAGCAGCCATACGACTGGTCGGGTACTGGATGAGCAGTTCTTC. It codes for CASSHTTGRVLDEQFF. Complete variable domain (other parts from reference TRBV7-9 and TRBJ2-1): DTGVSQNPRHKITKRGQNVTFRCDPISEHNRLYWYRQTLGQGPEFLTYFQNEAQLEKSRLLSDRFSAERPKGSFSTLEIQRTEQGDSAMYLCASSHTTGRVLDEQFFGPGTRLTVL.

The DNA of the CDR3 is TGTGCCAGCTCACCGACCCCCGTGGCGGGGGGGTCCCTATCCTACGAGCAGTACTTC. This codes for CASSPTPVAGGSLSYEQYF. This rearrangement joins TRBV18 to TRBJ2-7; 9 bases fit TRBD2. The trim removed 3 bases at V and 1 base at J, leaving 16 bases unmatched. The CDR3 is 19 residues long. The germline V gene has CDR1 KGHSH and CDR2 LQKENI.

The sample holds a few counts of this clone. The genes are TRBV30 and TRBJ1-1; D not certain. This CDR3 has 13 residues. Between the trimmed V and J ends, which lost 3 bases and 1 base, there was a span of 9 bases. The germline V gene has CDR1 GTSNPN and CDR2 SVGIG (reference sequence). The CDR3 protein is CAWSRPSNTEAFF. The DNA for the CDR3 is TGTGCCTGGAGCCGCCCCTCGAACACTGAAGCTTTCTTT.

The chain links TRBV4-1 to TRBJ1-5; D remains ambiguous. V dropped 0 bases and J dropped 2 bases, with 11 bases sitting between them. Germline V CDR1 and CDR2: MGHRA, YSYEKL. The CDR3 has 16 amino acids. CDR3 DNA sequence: TGCGCCAGCAGCCAAGAGGCTCAGGTCCGCAATCAGCCCCAGCATTTT. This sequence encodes CASSQEAQVRNQPQHF.

CDR3 in amino acids: CAWSHLWDTQYF. The CDR3 DNA sequence: TGTGCCTGGAGTCACCTATGGGATACGCAGTATTTT. V is TRBV30 and J is TRBJ2-3, with unresolved D. Per germline, CDR1 GTSNPN and CDR2 SVGIG (reference sequence). The CDR3 loop spans 12 amino acids. The V end was cut by 2 bases, the J end by 6 bases, with 9 bases between.

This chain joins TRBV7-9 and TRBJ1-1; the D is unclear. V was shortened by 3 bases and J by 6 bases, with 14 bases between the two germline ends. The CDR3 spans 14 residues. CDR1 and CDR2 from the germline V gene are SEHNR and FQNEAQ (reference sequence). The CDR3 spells CASSFARLRAEAFF. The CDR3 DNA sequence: TGTGCCAGCAGCTTCGCCCGGCTTCGGGCTGAAGCTTTCTTT.

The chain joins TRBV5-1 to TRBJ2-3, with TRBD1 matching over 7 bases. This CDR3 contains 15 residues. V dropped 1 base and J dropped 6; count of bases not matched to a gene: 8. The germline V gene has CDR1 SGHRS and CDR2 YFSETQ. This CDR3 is CASSLSAGGLDTQYF. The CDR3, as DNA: TGCGCCAGCAGCTTGTCGGCAGGGGGATTGGATACGCAGTATTTT.

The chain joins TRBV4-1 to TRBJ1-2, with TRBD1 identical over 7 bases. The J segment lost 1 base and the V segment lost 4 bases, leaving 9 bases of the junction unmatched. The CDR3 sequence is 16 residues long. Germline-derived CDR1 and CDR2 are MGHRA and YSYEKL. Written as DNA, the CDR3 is TGCGCCAGCAGCCCTGGGGACAGTAGGGATAACTATGGCTACACCTTC. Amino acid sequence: CASSPGDSRDNYGYTF.

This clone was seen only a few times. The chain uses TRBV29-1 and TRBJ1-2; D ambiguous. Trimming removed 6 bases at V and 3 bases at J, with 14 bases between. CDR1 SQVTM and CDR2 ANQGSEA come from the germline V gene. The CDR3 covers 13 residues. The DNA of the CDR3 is TGCAGCGTCCGTTTACGGTCTGACTATGGCTACACCTTC. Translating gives CSVRLRSDYGYTF.

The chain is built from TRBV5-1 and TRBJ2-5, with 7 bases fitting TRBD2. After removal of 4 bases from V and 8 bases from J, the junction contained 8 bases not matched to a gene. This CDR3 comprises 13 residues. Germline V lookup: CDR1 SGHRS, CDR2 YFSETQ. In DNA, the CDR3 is TGCGCCAGCAGCCACCAACGGGGGGAAACCCAGTACTTC. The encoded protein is CASSHQRGETQYF.

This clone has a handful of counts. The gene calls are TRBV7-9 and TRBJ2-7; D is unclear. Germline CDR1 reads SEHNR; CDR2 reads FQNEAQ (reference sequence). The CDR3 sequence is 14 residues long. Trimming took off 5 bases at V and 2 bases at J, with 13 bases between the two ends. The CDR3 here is CASSRQVVPYEQYF. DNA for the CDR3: TGTGCCAGCAGCCGGCAGGTGGTCCCCTACGAGCAGTACTTC.

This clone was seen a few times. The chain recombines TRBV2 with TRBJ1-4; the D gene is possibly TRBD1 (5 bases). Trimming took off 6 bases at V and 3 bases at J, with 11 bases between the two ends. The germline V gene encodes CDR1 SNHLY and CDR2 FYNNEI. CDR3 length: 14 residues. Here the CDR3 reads CASRKQDPNEKLFF. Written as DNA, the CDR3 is TGTGCCAGCAGAAAACAGGATCCTAATGAAAAACTGTTTTTT.

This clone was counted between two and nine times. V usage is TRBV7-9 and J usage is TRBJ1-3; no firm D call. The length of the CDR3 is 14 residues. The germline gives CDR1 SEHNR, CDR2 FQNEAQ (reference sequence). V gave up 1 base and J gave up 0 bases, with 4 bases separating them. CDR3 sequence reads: CASSLGVSGNTIYF. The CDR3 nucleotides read TGTGCCAGCAGCTTAGGGGTCTCTGGAAACACCATATATTTT.

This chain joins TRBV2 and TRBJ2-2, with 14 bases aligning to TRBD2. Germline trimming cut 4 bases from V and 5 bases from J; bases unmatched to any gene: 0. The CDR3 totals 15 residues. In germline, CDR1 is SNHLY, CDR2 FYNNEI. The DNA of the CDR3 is TGTGCCAGCAGTGGGACTAGCGGGGGGACCGGGGAGCTGTTTTTT. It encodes CASSGTSGGTGELFF.

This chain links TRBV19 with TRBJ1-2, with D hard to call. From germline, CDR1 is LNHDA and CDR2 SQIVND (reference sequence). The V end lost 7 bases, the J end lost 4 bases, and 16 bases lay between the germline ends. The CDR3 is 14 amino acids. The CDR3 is CASTFLTNPYGYTF. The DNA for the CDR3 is TGTGCCAGTACGTTCCTCACCAACCCCTATGGCTACACCTTC.

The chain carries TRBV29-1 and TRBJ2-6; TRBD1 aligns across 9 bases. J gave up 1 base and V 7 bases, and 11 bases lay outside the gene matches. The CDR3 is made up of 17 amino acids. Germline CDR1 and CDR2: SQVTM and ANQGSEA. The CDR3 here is CSAMGQGLESGANVLTF. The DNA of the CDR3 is TGCAGCGCTATGGGACAGGGCCTTGAATCTGGGGCCAACGTCCTGACTTTC.

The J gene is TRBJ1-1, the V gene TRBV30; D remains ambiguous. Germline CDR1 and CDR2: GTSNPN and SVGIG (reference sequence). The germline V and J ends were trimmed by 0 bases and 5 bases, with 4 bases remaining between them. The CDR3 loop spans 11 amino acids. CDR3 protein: CAWSVGTEAFF. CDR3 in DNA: TGTGCCTGGAGTGTCGGGACTGAAGCTTTCTTT.

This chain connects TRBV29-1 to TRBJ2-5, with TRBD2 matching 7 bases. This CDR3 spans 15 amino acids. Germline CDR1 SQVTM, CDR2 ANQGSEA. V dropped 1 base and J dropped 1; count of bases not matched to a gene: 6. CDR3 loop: CSVEGLAAIQETQYF. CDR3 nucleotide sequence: TGCAGCGTTGAAGGTCTAGCGGCCATCCAAGAGACCCAGTACTTC.

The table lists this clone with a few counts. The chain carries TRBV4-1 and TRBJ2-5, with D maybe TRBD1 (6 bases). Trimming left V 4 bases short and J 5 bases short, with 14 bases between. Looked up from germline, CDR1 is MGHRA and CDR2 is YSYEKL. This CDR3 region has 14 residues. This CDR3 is CASSLGQQRETQYF. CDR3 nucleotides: TGCGCCAGCAGCCTCGGACAGCAGCGGGAGACCCAGTACTTC.

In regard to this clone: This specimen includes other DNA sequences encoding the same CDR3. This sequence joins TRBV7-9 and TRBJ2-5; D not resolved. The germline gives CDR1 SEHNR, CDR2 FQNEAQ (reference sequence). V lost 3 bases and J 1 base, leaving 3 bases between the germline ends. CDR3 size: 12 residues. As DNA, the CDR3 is TGTGCCAGCAGCTTCTCCCAAGAGACCCAGTACTTC. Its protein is CASSFSQETQYF.

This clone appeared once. Here the CDR3 reads CASSQSHGGSQPQHF. For the CDR3, the DNA is TGCGCCAGCAGTCAATCCCACGGAGGGAGTCAGCCCCAGCATTTT. This chain connects TRBV23-1 to TRBJ1-5; D gene unclear. TRBV23-1 is filed as an ORF, its function uncertain. The CDR3 extends over 15 amino acids. V gave up 0 bases and J gave up 6 bases, with 12 bases separating them.